These 3 T cell receptor beta chains originate from one sample sequenced in a study of Ad26.COV2.S vaccination and SARS-CoV-2 variants. Repertoires were generated with immunoSEQ multiplex PCR, while TCRdb's copy carries only in-frame clones and drops some. Of some 420,000 clones listed, around 89% are singletons. Treatment noted: 15 to 20 received Ad26.COV2.S at low or high dose, single or two shots; 5 received placebo; per-sample allocation not given. Vaccine and placebo recipients were sampled on day 63 after the first injection. The source material was peripheral blood, sampled in a trial of Ad26.COV2.S vaccine versus placebo. The source is a person aged 18-65 years who received the Ad26.COV2.S COVID-19 vaccine or a placebo.

This chain links TRBV9 with TRBJ2-3; D possibly corresponds to TRBD2 (6 bases). V lost 3 bases, J lost 1 base, and 12 bases lay in between. The CDR3 length is 15 residues. Germline V gene sequence: CDR1 SGDLS, CDR2 YYNGEE. The CDR3 DNA sequence: TGTGCCAGCAGCGCCGGAGGGCATGGCACAGATACGCAGTATTTT. Protein: CASSAGGHGTDTQYF.

The genes are TRBV5-1 and TRBJ1-1, with a weak D call TRBD1 (6 bases). Trimming removed 1 base from V and 0 bases from J, with 19 bases in between. Per germline, CDR1 SGHRS and CDR2 YFSETQ. The CDR3 loop spans 18 amino acids. This CDR3 is CASSLLALGGGMNTEAFF. The CDR3, as DNA: TGCGCCAGCAGCTTGTTGGCCTTAGGGGGAGGTATGAACACTGAAGCTTTCTTT.

The V call is TRBV19, the J call TRBJ1-5, with 8 bases identical to TRBD1. The germline V gene encodes CDR1 LNHDA and CDR2 SQIVND (reference sequence). The CDR3 has 13 residues. V dropped 5 bases and J dropped 7; count of bases not matched to a gene: 4. CDR3 sequence reads: CASSQGARQPQHF. As DNA, the CDR3 is TGTGCCAGTAGTCAGGGGGCAAGGCAGCCCCAGCATTTT.